The following is a TCR beta chain sequence with its context. Random hexamers served to reverse transcribe about 0.5 to 1 ug RNA. TCRdb reprocessed the immunoSEQ multiplex PCR reads via MiXCR and lists one record per CDR3 protein. The table includes about 190,000 distinct CDR3 sequences, around 95% detected once. The entry originates in a study of CD8 T cells in Susac syndrome. Study details: Patients with Susac syndrome who were sequenced included more than five with active disease and eight in remission.

V was cut by 2 bases and J by 9 bases, with 20 bases left in between. Germline V gives CDR1 SGHRS, CDR2 YFSETQ. This CDR3 has 16 residues. Sequencing was performed on CD4+ T cells from PBMCs. The V and J genes are TRBV5-1 and TRBJ1-4, with D possibly matching TRBD1 (5 bases). This clonotype was sampled from a human donor with Susac syndrome. CDR3 sequence: CASSFGGNWREKKLFF. The CDR3 region has the DNA TGCGCCAGCAGCTTCGGGGGTAACTGGCGGGAAAAAAAACTGTTTTTT.